This TCR beta chain originates from a study of cytomegalovirus exposure and HLA in healthy donors. The study's findings and limits: There were some public TCRs occurring in many donors, but most TCR sequences were rare. Later analysis identified several of the most significant clusters that appeared linked to common viral pathogens. There were a few CMV-associated chains whose specificity for CMV antigens was confirmed in vitro.

CDR1 is LNHNV, CDR2 YYDKDF, per germline (reference sequence). The CDR3 runs 15 residues. The V and J ends lost 0 bases and 4 bases respectively, with 10 bases between them. The PCR had 60 Vbeta and 13 Jbeta primers. Original analysis: Unique TCR beta chains numbered approximately 80 million in a later analysis, with roughly 11 million shared. The repertoire was sequenced with immunoSEQ multiplex PCR; TCRdb's copy has only in-frame clones and lacks some. From that table come the V and J calls and clone size; the DNA was used to work out D and trimming. The sample lists roughly 100,000 clones; about 75% were seen once. With regard to this clone: Its antigen is not identified.

This sequence joins TRBV15 and TRBJ1-3; D is undetermined. The receptor comes from a man in his forties or fifties in good health and CMV-seropositive. The material sequenced was PBMCs. The CDR3 DNA reads TGTGCCACCAGCAGAGATTCGGGAGGGGGAAACACCATATATTTT. Encoded protein: CATSRDSGGGNTIYF.